This T cell receptor beta chain comes out of a study of blood T cell repertoires in COVID-19. The data were produced by immunoSEQ multiplex PCR, yet TCRdb's version contains in-frame clones alone and is incomplete. The table records about 260,000 clones, 88% of them present only once. V lost 4 bases and J lost 2, with 8 bases in between. Germline CDR1 is SNHLY and CDR2 is FYNNEI. CDR3 length: 13 residues. This clone is a singleton in its sample. Sequenced: peripheral blood. This receptor was obtained from a woman in her 30s with COVID-19, enrolled during active disease. The V gene is TRBV2, the J gene TRBJ1-1; D is perhaps TRBD1 (6 bases). CDR3 nucleotide sequence: TGTGCCAGCAGTGGGACAGCCAACACTGAAGCTTTCTTT. Encoded protein: CASSGTANTEAFF.